A single sample gave rise to the 15 T cell receptor beta chains below, sequenced in a study of cytomegalovirus exposure and HLA in healthy donors. Primers for the PCR totalled 60 Vbeta and 13 Jbeta. Only in-frame clones appear in the TCRdb table, and some are missing; sequencing was by immunoSEQ multiplex PCR. This table has about 210,000 clones, approximately 79% appearing once. The material sequenced was PBMCs. The origin of the receptors is a male donor in good health and CMV-seronegative.

The chain's CDR3 is CASSAGHYPGANVLTF. CDR3 DNA sequence: TGTGCCAGCAGTGCGGGACATTATCCTGGGGCCAACGTCCTGACTTTC. This chain joins TRBV6-1 and TRBJ2-6; possible D gene TRBD1, 6 bases. The CDR3 has 16 amino acids. V gave up 4 bases and J gave up 2 bases, with 12 bases separating them. CDR1 MNHNS and CDR2 SASEGT come from the germline V gene.

The chain employs TRBV7-2 and TRBJ1-3; weak D call: TRBD1 (5 bases). Germline assignment: CDR1 SGHTA and CDR2 FQGNSA. The CDR3 is 17 amino acids. V was trimmed by 5 bases and J by 0 bases, leaving 17 bases between them. CDR3 protein: CASSRKAPGISGNTIYF. The DNA of the CDR3 is TGTGCCAGCAGCCGTAAGGCCCCAGGGATCTCTGGAAACACCATATATTTT.

The chain couples TRBV4-2 to TRBJ1-2; 8 bases are a match to TRBD1. V dropped 1 base and J dropped 6; count of bases not matched to a gene: 1. CDR1 and CDR2 from the germline V gene are LGHNA and YNFKEQ. This CDR3 is 13 amino acids long. CDR3 sequence (DNA): TGTGCCAGCAGCCAAGGGACAGGGAATGGCTACACCTTC. This encodes CASSQGTGNGYTF.

This clone was detected once. The rearrangement joins TRBV7-9 to TRBJ2-3, with a weak D call TRBD1 (8 bases). The germline V gene has CDR1 SEHNR and CDR2 FQNEAQ (reference sequence). The CDR3 is 16 residues long. V lost 1 base and J 0 bases, leaving 11 bases between the germline ends. CDR3 coding DNA: TGTGCCAGCAGCTTAGTACAGGGGGGGAGCACAGATACGCAGTATTTT. As protein: CASSLVQGGSTDTQYF.

V usage is TRBV9 and J usage is TRBJ1-1; maybe TRBD1 (5 bases). V lost 2 bases and J lost 3, with 14 bases in between. The germline V gene encodes CDR1 SGDLS and CDR2 YYNGEE. The CDR3 loop spans 15 amino acids. Written as DNA, the CDR3 is TGTGCCAGCAGCGTTTGGTCAGGGCCGGACACTGAAGCTTTCTTT. Protein sequence: CASSVWSGPDTEAFF.

The chain couples TRBV5-4 to TRBJ1-4; tentatively, D is TRBD1 (6 bases). The germline V gene encodes CDR1 SGHNT and CDR2 YYREEE (reference sequence). The CDR3 has 14 amino acids. V lost 4 bases and J 8 bases, leaving 15 bases between the germline ends. CDR3: CASSDRWGEEKLFF. CDR3 in DNA: TGTGCCAGCAGCGACAGGTGGGGTGAAGAAAAACTGTTTTTT.

CDR3 amino acids: CASSLWRLAVTDTQYF. The CDR3 nucleotides are TGTGCCAGCAGCTTATGGCGGCTAGCGGTCACAGATACGCAGTATTTT. J is TRBJ2-3 and V is TRBV7-8, with 7 bases identical to TRBD2. Germline loops: CDR1 SGHVS, CDR2 FQNEAQ. V shed 2 bases and J 2 bases; nucleotides not matched to a gene: 7. This CDR3 comprises 16 residues.

This chain uses TRBV4-2 with TRBJ1-1, with D possibly TRBD1 on 5 matching bases. CDR1 and CDR2 from the germline V gene are LGHNA and YNFKEQ. CDR3 length equals 15 residues. V lost 0 bases and J lost 5, with 13 bases in between. CDR3 region: CASSQESHKGTEAFF. CDR3 nucleotides: TGTGCCAGCAGCCAAGAGTCGCACAAGGGGACTGAAGCTTTCTTT.

The V call is TRBV19, the J call TRBJ1-5, with a tentative D call TRBD1 (5 bases). Germline loops: CDR1 LNHDA, CDR2 SQIVND (reference sequence). The CDR3 is 14 residues long. Deletions cut 9 bases from V and 7 bases from J, with 19 bases between. This chain's CDR3 is CASMPRERRQPQHF. The CDR3 bases are TGTGCCAGCATGCCCAGGGAACGGAGACAGCCCCAGCATTTT.

Only a few counts were recorded for this clone. V usage is TRBV6-6 and J usage is TRBJ2-3; 7 bases map to TRBD2. Trimming removed 7 bases from V and 14 bases from J; junction bases left unmatched: 9. The CDR3 runs 11 residues. Germline CDR1 is MNHNY and CDR2 is SVGAGI (reference sequence). CDR3 nucleotide sequence: TGTGCCAGCATTCTAGCGGACCCCTGGTATTTT. It translates to CASILADPWYF.

This chain joins TRBV6-1 and TRBJ1-3, with 11 nucleotides matching TRBD1. Germline CDR1 and CDR2: MNHNS and SASEGT. This CDR3 has 13 residues. The trim removed 6 bases at V and 7 bases at J, leaving 2 bases unmatched. The CDR3 is CASRDRGQNTIYF. CDR3 bases: TGTGCCAGCAGGGACAGGGGGCAGAACACCATATATTTT.

The chain combines TRBV7-2 with TRBJ2-5; no reliable D call. V was clipped by 1 base and J by 4 bases, with 4 bases between them. The CDR3 has 12 amino acids. Germline-derived CDR1 and CDR2 are SGHTA and FQGNSA. CDR3: CASSLGRETQYF. DNA for the CDR3: TGTGCCAGCAGCTTAGGGAGAGAGACCCAGTACTTC.

This clone was observed a few times. This chain connects TRBV4-2 to TRBJ2-7; D gene uncertain. The CDR3 is made up of 16 amino acids. Trimming took off 4 bases at V and 0 bases at J, with 16 bases between the two ends. The germline V gene encodes CDR1 LGHNA and CDR2 YNFKEQ. The CDR3 DNA reads TGTGCCAGCAGCCCATCCTCAGACTTGCCCTCCTACGAGCAGTACTTC. Its translation: CASSPSSDLPSYEQYF.

V gene TRBV2 combines with J gene TRBJ1-2; 7 nucleotides line up with TRBD1. The CDR3 spans 14 residues. V lost 6 bases and J lost 3; bases outside the gene matches: 7. Germline CDR1 is SNHLY and CDR2 is FYNNEI. The CDR3 region is CASSPHQGDYGYTF. CDR3 DNA sequence: TGTGCCAGCAGCCCACACCAGGGGGACTATGGCTACACCTTC.

A few counts support this clone. V is TRBV5-4 and J is TRBJ1-6; maybe TRBD1 (6 bases). V dropped 7 bases and J dropped 5 bases, with 10 bases sitting between them. This CDR3 is built from 13 residues. The germline V gene has CDR1 SGHNT and CDR2 YYREEE (reference sequence). In DNA, the CDR3 is TGTGCCAGCCAAGGACAGAATAATTCACCCCTCCACTTT. Translated: CASQGQNNSPLHF.